These 7 T cell receptor beta chains originate from one sample sequenced in a study of glioma-infiltrating T cells after dendritic cell vaccination. Measured with immunoSEQ multiplex PCR; TCRdb has only the in-frame clones, and not every one. The profile shows 98,000 or so clones, approximately 84% of them singletons. As for time point: after dendritic cell vaccination, including at tumor progression/relapse. The sample here was blood, taken after dendritic cell vaccination. The receptors were sampled from a human donor with glioblastoma.

The chain carries TRBV5-4 and TRBJ2-7, with D perhaps matching TRBD2 (6 bases). The CDR3 length is 16 residues. Trimming cost V 4 bases and J 2 bases, with 19 bases left between them. Germline V CDR1 and CDR2: SGHNT, YYREEE (reference sequence). The CDR3 spells CASSPGTPRLTYEQYF. CDR3 sequence (DNA): TGTGCCAGCAGCCCCGGGACTCCAAGGCTGACCTACGAGCAGTACTTC.

This sequence joins TRBV30 and TRBJ1-2, with 10 bases identical to TRBD1. CDR3 size: 14 residues. Germline V lookup: CDR1 GTSNPN, CDR2 SVGIG (reference sequence). Trimming at V came to 5 bases and at J to 6 bases, leaving 9 bases not matched to a gene. The CDR3, as DNA: TGTGCCTGGGAGGCCGACAGGGGGCAGGATGGCTACACCTTC. Amino acid sequence: CAWEADRGQDGYTF.

The chain employs TRBV29-1 and TRBJ2-2; D is unresolved. The germline V and J ends were trimmed by 4 bases and 0 bases, with 6 bases remaining between them. The V gene's germline CDR1 is SQVTM and CDR2 ANQGSEA. CDR3 length: 13 residues. As DNA, the CDR3 is TGCAGCGTTGGCGTAACGAACACCGGGGAGCTGTTTTTT. Its protein product is CSVGVTNTGELFF.

This sequence joins TRBV5-1 and TRBJ2-6; 9 nucleotides line up with TRBD1. This CDR3 spans 16 amino acids. V lost 7 bases to trimming and J lost 0 bases; unmatched junction nucleotides: 5. CDR1 is SGHRS and CDR2 is YFSETQ in the germline V gene. The CDR3 spells CASYRDRVSGANVLTF. DNA of the CDR3: TGCGCCAGCTACCGGGACAGGGTCTCTGGGGCCAACGTCCTGACTTTC.

V usage is TRBV6-1 and J usage is TRBJ1-5, with no clear D. CDR3 length: 12 residues. The germline V gene encodes CDR1 MNHNS and CDR2 SASEGT. V gave up 3 bases and J gave up 9 bases, with 9 bases separating them. The CDR3 reads CASSDRRRPQHF. CDR3 coding DNA: TGTGCCAGCAGTGATCGCCGGAGGCCCCAGCATTTT.

The chain's CDR3 is CASSYSLGHDEKLFF. For the CDR3, the DNA is TGTGCCAGCAGTTACTCACTGGGACATGATGAAAAACTGTTTTTT. J is TRBJ1-4 and V is TRBV6-5; D is perhaps TRBD1 (6 bases). The CDR3 length is 15 residues. The V end lost 0 bases, the J end lost 6 bases, and 11 bases lay between the germline ends. CDR1 and CDR2 (germline): MNHEY, SVGAGI.

This clone was picked up a small number of times. The chain combines TRBV6-6 with TRBJ1-5, with 8 nucleotides matching TRBD1. Trimming at V came to 7 bases and at J to 7 bases, leaving 6 bases not matched to a gene. CDR3 size: 13 residues. In germline, CDR1 is MNHNY, CDR2 SVGAGI (reference sequence). The CDR3 loop reads CASTRQGWQPQHF. The CDR3 region has the DNA TGTGCCAGCACCCGACAGGGGTGGCAGCCCCAGCATTTT.